These 30 T cell receptor beta chains share one sample of origin, sequenced in a study of T cell responses to AZD1222 COVID-19 vaccine. TCRdb's table, derived via immunoSEQ multiplex PCR, lists solely in-frame clones and lacks some. The sample has some 48,000 clones, approximately 86% seen once. Sample: peripheral blood, taken 28 days after the second AZD1222 dose. The receptors here all came from an adult who received the AZD1222 COVID-19 vaccine.

The gene calls are TRBV19 and TRBJ2-3, with 7 bases identical to TRBD2. Losses at the gene ends were 4 bases for V and 3 bases for J; bases not matched to a gene: 7. The CDR3 runs to 15 residues. Germline CDR1 reads LNHDA; CDR2 reads SQIVND (reference sequence). In DNA form, the CDR3 reads TGTGCCAGTAGTACCCTAGCGGAACTTACAGATACGCAGTATTTT. This translates into CASSTLAELTDTQYF.

The V gene is TRBV6-4, the J gene TRBJ1-3; D not certain. Trimming removed 3 bases at V and 4 bases at J, with 4 bases between. The CDR3 length is 12 residues. Germline values: CDR1 MRHNA, CDR2 SNTAGT. The CDR3 DNA follows: TGTGCCAGCAGTGAATCGGGAAACACCATATATTTT. This codes for CASSESGNTIYF.

This clone was seen once. This chain joins TRBV7-2 and TRBJ2-7, with 7 bases lining up with TRBD2. The CDR3 extends over 14 amino acids. Looked up from germline, CDR1 is SGHTA and CDR2 is FQGNSA. J gave up 2 bases and V 5 bases, and 6 bases lay outside the gene matches. CDR3 sequence (DNA): TGTGCCAGCAGCCCCTCGGGGGGAGCCTACGAGCAGTACTTC. Translation gives CASSPSGGAYEQYF.

The chain links TRBV6-1 to TRBJ1-5; possible D gene TRBD1, 6 bases. Trimming cost V 3 bases and J 1 base, with 10 bases left between them. Per the germline V gene, CDR1 is MNHNS and CDR2 is SASEGT. The CDR3 is 15 residues long. The CDR3 nucleotides are TGTGCCAGCAGTGACAGGGGACCGAGCAATCAGCCCCAGCATTTT. This codes for CASSDRGPSNQPQHF.

The chain couples TRBV29-1 to TRBJ1-1, with a possible D match to TRBD1 (5 bases). CDR3 length: 13 residues. Germline CDR1 is SQVTM and CDR2 is ANQGSEA. Trimming stripped 3 bases from V and 0 bases from J, with 8 bases between. CDR3 DNA: TGCAGCGTTGACAGGGCCCTGAACACTGAAGCTTTCTTT. It translates to CSVDRALNTEAFF.

The V gene is TRBV6-4, the J gene TRBJ2-1; TRBD2 agrees at 11 bases. V was clipped by 5 bases and J by 9 bases; unmatched bases: 9. CDR1 and CDR2 (germline): MRHNA, SNTAGT. The CDR3 extends over 15 amino acids. The DNA of the CDR3 is TGTGCCAGCAGTCTGCAACTAGCGGGAGCTGGTGAGCAGTTCTTC. Protein product: CASSLQLAGAGEQFF.

V usage is TRBV9 and J usage is TRBJ2-5; a possible D gene is TRBD2 (5 bases). CDR3 size: 12 residues. V was clipped by 2 bases and J by 3 bases, with 5 bases between them. The germline CDR1 and CDR2 sequences are SGDLS and YYNGEE. As DNA, the CDR3 is TGTGCCAGCAGCGTGGAGGAAGAGACCCAGTACTTC. Translating it yields CASSVEEETQYF. Full variable domain (outside the CDR3, taken from reference TRBV9 and TRBJ2-5): DSGVTQTPKHLITATGQRVTLRCSPRSGDLSVYWYQQSLDQGLQFLIQYYNGEERAKGNILERFSAQQFPDLHSELNLSSLELGDSALYFCASSVEEETQYFGPGTRLLVL.

The chain has TRBV5-1 and TRBJ1-1; 7 bases fit TRBD1. The germline V gene encodes CDR1 SGHRS and CDR2 YFSETQ. This CDR3 spans 15 amino acids. V lost 2 bases, J lost 0 bases, and 4 bases stayed unmatched. The CDR3 nucleotides read TGCGCCAGCAGCTTATTACAGGGGATGAACACTGAAGCTTTCTTT. It encodes CASSLLQGMNTEAFF.

The chain couples TRBV6-1 to TRBJ1-5; 10 bases are a match to TRBD1. V dropped 7 bases and J dropped 6; count of bases not matched to a gene: 6. The CDR3 covers 14 residues. Germline lookup yields CDR1 MNHNS and CDR2 SASEGT. The CDR3 sequence: CASTEGTGVQPQHF. CDR3 nucleotide sequence: TGTGCCAGCACCGAAGGGACAGGGGTTCAGCCCCAGCATTTT.

The chain uses TRBV7-6 and TRBJ1-2; 7 nucleotides agree with TRBD1. The junction had 26 bases not matched to a gene; V was cut back by 5 bases and J by 8 bases. The CDR3 is made up of 19 amino acids. Germline assignment: CDR1 SGHVS and CDR2 FNYEAQ. The CDR3 nucleotides read TGTGCCAGCAGCCCCCGGGACAGTTCCCTAGTCCTAACAATGGGAGGCTACACCTTC. As protein: CASSPRDSSLVLTMGGYTF. The entire variable domain, with the rest obtained from reference TRBV7-6 and TRBJ1-2, is as follows: GAGVSQSPRYKVTKRGQDVALRCDPISGHVSLYWYRQALGQGPEFLTYFNYEAQQDKSGLPNDRFSAERPEGSISTLTIQRTEQRDSAMYRCASSPRDSSLVLTMGGYTFGSGTRLTVV.

This rearrangement joins TRBV6-2 or TRBV6-3 to TRBJ1-2; a weak D match, TRBD1 (6 bases). Looked up from germline, CDR1 is MNHEY and CDR2 is SVGEGT. Trimming took off 0 bases at V and 10 bases at J, with 15 bases between the two ends. The CDR3 has 14 residues. This CDR3 is CASSYSNRDVAYTF. The CDR3 nucleotides are TGTGCCAGCAGTTACTCGAACAGGGACGTTGCCTACACCTTC.

The chain has TRBV6-2 or TRBV6-3 and TRBJ1-5; no reliable D call. Trimming cost V 0 bases and J 1 base, with 10 bases left between them. From germline, CDR1 is MNHEY and CDR2 SVGEGT. The length of the CDR3 is 16 residues. The DNA for the CDR3 is TGTGCCAGCAGTTACTCGCCGGGAAAGAGCAATCAGCCCCAGCATTTT. This encodes CASSYSPGKSNQPQHF.

As concerns this clone: The junction departs from germline at one end; a sequencing error may be responsible. V usage is TRBV5-1 and J usage is TRBJ2-7; D may correspond to TRBD1 or TRBD2 (6 bases each). CDR1 is SGHRS and CDR2 is YFSETQ in the germline V gene. The CDR3 is 12 residues long. Here the CDR3 reads CASSLVPGARDF. In nucleotides, the CDR3 is TGCGCCAGCAGCTTGGTTCCGGGGGCCAGGGACTTC.

The chain is built from TRBV11-2 and TRBJ2-5; D may be TRBD2 (5 bases). V lost 2 bases and J lost 2, with 9 bases in between. This CDR3 has 14 amino acids. Germline V gives CDR1 SGHAT, CDR2 FQNNGV. The CDR3 here is CASSLMTGQETQYF. The CDR3 region has the DNA TGTGCCAGCAGCTTAATGACGGGGCAAGAGACCCAGTACTTC.

The J gene is TRBJ2-1, the V gene TRBV7-9, with unresolved D. Per the germline V gene, CDR1 is SEHNR and CDR2 is FQNEAQ (reference sequence). The CDR3 has 14 residues. V was shortened by 4 bases and J by 1 base, with 8 bases between the two germline ends. The DNA for the CDR3 is TGTGCCAGCAGCTCAGCCTTTTCCTACAATGAGCAGTTCTTC. Translation: CASSSAFSYNEQFF.

The gene calls are TRBV10-3 and TRBJ2-3; D is perhaps TRBD1 (7 bases). V was shortened by 10 bases and J by 7 bases, with 18 bases between the two germline ends. Germline CDR1 ENHRY, CDR2 SYGVKD. This CDR3 is built from 13 residues. CDR3 bases: TGTGCCACGGGGGTCGGACAGGCTAATACGCAGTATTTT. Its protein is CATGVGQANTQYF.

The genes are TRBV11-2 and TRBJ2-1; possible D gene TRBD2, 6 bases. V was cut by 1 base and J by 7 bases, with 11 bases left in between. The CDR3 has 14 residues. Germline assignment: CDR1 SGHAT and CDR2 FQNNGV. The CDR3 region is CASSLAGVQNEQFF. The CDR3 DNA sequence: TGTGCCAGCAGCTTAGCGGGAGTTCAGAATGAGCAGTTCTTC.

The chain has TRBV30 and TRBJ1-5, with D possibly matching TRBD1 (5 bases). The CDR3 runs 14 residues. Deletions cut 1 base from V and 6 bases from J, with 13 bases between. Germline V gene data show CDR1 as GTSNPN and CDR2 as SVGIG (reference sequence). The CDR3 region is CAWSARQGTQPQHF. The CDR3 nucleotides read TGTGCCTGGAGTGCAAGGCAGGGTACTCAGCCCCAGCATTTT.

This clone was seen only a few times. This chain connects TRBV6-5 to TRBJ1-1; 9 nucleotides line up with TRBD1. This CDR3 has 14 amino acids. The germline V gene encodes CDR1 MNHEY and CDR2 SVGAGI. Trimming removed 4 bases from V and 0 bases from J; junction bases left unmatched: 0. CDR3 sequence (DNA): TGTGCCAGCAGTTGGGACAGGGTGAACACTGAAGCTTTCTTT. It yields the protein CASSWDRVNTEAFF.

The chain recombines TRBV19 with TRBJ2-1; no firm D call. CDR1 and CDR2 from the germline V gene are LNHDA and SQIVND (reference sequence). CDR3 length: 15 residues. V was pared by 3 bases and J by 12 bases, with 21 bases between. CDR3 loop: CASSILAANPNAQFF. The CDR3 coding sequence is TGTGCCAGTAGTATCCTGGCAGCCAACCCTAACGCGCAGTTCTTC. Full variable domain (remainder filled in from reference TRBV19 and TRBJ2-1): DGGITQSPKYLFRKEGQNVTLSCEQNLNHDAMYWYRQDPGQGLRLIYYSQIVNDFQKGDIAEGYSVSREKKESFPLTVTSAQKNPTAFYLCASSILAANPNAQFFGPGTRLTVL.

V is TRBV5-5 and J is TRBJ1-1; D is unclear. CDR1 is SGHKS and CDR2 is YYEKEE in the germline V gene (reference sequence). This CDR3 spans 14 amino acids. V dropped 0 bases and J dropped 7 bases, with 13 bases sitting between them. The CDR3 region has the DNA TGTGCCAGCAGCTTGGTAGGGCTGCCAGGTGAAGCTTTCTTT. It translates to CASSLVGLPGEAFF.

This chain joins TRBV7-3 and TRBJ2-3; D is unresolved. The V end was cut by 4 bases, the J end by 5 bases, with 7 bases between. The germline CDR1 and CDR2 sequences are SGHTA and FQGTGA. The CDR3 extends over 12 amino acids. The CDR3 spells CASSSVLDTQYF. CDR3 DNA: TGTGCCAGCAGCTCAGTGTTAGATACGCAGTATTTT.

CDR3 bases: TGTGCCATCAGGGGACTAGGGGATAGCGGGGAGCTGTTTTTT. It codes for CAIRGLGDSGELFF. The V gene is TRBV10-3, the J gene TRBJ2-2; TRBD2 agrees at 8 bases. The V gene end was trimmed by 6 bases and the J gene end by 7 bases; junction bases not matched to a gene: 7. CDR3 length: 14 residues. Looked up from germline, CDR1 is ENHRY and CDR2 is SYGVKD.

The chain has TRBV2 and TRBJ2-7; 16 nucleotides agree with TRBD2. Losses at the gene ends were 6 bases for V and 7 bases for J; bases not matched to a gene: 9. The CDR3 is 16 amino acids. Germline assignment: CDR1 SNHLY and CDR2 FYNNEI. DNA for the CDR3: TGTGCCAGCAGGACGGGACTAGCGGGAGGGTTGGGTGAGCAGTACTTC. Amino acid sequence: CASRTGLAGGLGEQYF. The whole variable domain, remainder taken from reference TRBV2 and TRBJ2-7, is EPEVTQTPSHQVTQMGQEVILRCVPISNHLYFYWYRQILGQKVEFLVSFYNNEISEKSEIFDDQFSVERPDGSNFTLKIRSTKLEDSAMYFCASRTGLAGGLGEQYFGPGTRLTVT.

The V call is TRBV12-3 or TRBV12-4, the J call TRBJ2-7; D is perhaps TRBD1 (5 bases). Trimming shortened V by 3 bases and J by 3 bases, and 9 bases separated the two germline ends. CDR3 size: 13 residues. CDR3: CASSLTVFYEQYF. CDR3 DNA sequence: TGTGCCAGCAGTTTGACAGTTTTCTACGAGCAGTACTTC.

This chain links TRBV7-2 with TRBJ1-1, with 7 bases identical to TRBD1. Trimming cost V 5 bases and J 5 bases; bases outside gene matches: 11. The CDR3 runs to 15 residues. CDR1 is SGHTA and CDR2 is FQGNSA in the germline V gene. Written as DNA, the CDR3 is TGTGCCAGCAGCCCCGCACAGGGGATTCGGACTGAAGCTTTCTTT. This gives the protein CASSPAQGIRTEAFF.

The rearrangement uses TRBV7-8 and TRBJ2-7; D not certain. There are 15 residues in the CDR3. Germline V gene lookup returns CDR1 SGHVS and CDR2 FQNEAQ. V was trimmed by 7 bases and J by 0 bases, leaving 16 bases between them. Here the CDR3 DNA reads TGTGCCAGCAACGGGCCGGAAGGTCCCTCCTACGAGCAGTACTTC. This sequence encodes CASNGPEGPSYEQYF. The variable domain in full, with the rest retrieved from reference TRBV7-8 and TRBJ2-7, is GAGVSQSPRYKVAKRGQDVALRCDPISGHVSLFWYQQALGQGPEFLTYFQNEAQLDKSGLPSDRFFAERPEGSVSTLKIQRTQQEDSAVYLCASNGPEGPSYEQYFGPGTRLTVT.

The V call is TRBV2, the J call TRBJ1-6; D is undetermined. Germline CDR1 reads SNHLY; CDR2 reads FYNNEI. Trimming cost V 3 bases and J 3 bases, with 9 bases left between them. The CDR3 length is 15 residues. In DNA, the CDR3 is TGTGCCAGCAGTGAGTCCCTACTCTATAATTCACCCCTCCACTTT. Its protein is CASSESLLYNSPLHF.

This clone was counted only a few times. This chain joins TRBV24-1 and TRBJ1-2; no clear D gene. The CDR3 runs to 14 residues. CDR1 KGHDR and CDR2 SFDVKD come from the germline V gene. V dropped 0 bases and J dropped 8 bases, with 12 bases sitting between them. In DNA form, the CDR3 reads TGTGCCACCAGTGATTTGGACGGCTGGGAAGGCTACACCTTC. Protein sequence: CATSDLDGWEGYTF.

This CDR3 reads CASGSGLGPYEQYF. The CDR3 region has the DNA TGTGCCAGTGGGAGCGGCCTGGGTCCCTACGAGCAGTACTTC. The chain recombines TRBV9 with TRBJ2-7; tentative D call: TRBD2 (5 bases). The CDR3 loop spans 14 amino acids. CDR1 and CDR2 (germline): SGDLS, YYNGEE. Trimming took 8 bases from V and 2 from J, leaving 17 bases between them.